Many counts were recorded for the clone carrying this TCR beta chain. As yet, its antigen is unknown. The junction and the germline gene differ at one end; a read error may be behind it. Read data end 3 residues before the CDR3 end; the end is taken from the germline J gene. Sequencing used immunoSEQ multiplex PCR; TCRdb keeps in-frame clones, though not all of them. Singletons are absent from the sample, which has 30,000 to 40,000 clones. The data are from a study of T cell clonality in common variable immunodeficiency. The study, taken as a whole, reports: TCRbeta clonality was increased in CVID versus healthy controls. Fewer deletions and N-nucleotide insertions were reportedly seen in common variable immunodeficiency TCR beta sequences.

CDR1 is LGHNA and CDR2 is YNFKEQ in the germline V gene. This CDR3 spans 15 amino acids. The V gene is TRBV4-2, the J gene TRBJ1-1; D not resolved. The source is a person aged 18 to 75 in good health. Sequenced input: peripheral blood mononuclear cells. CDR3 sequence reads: CASSPLPGLNTEAFF. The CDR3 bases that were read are TGCGCCAGCAGCCCCCTTCCGGGTTTGAACACTGAA.